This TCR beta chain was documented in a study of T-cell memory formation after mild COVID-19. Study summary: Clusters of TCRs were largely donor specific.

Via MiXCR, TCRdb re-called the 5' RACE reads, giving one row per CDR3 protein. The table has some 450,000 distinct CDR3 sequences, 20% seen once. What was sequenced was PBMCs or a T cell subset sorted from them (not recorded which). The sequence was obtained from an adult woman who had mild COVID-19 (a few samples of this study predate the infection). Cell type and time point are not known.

The CDR3 coding sequence is TGTGCCAGCAGCTTAGCTCCGGGCAGGGGGCTTGAAAAACTGTTTTTT. Its protein product is CASSLAPGRGLEKLFF. The chain joins TRBV7-9 to TRBJ1-4; TRBD1 matches at 8 bases. Germline V lookup: CDR1 SEHNR, CDR2 FQNEAQ (reference sequence). The J segment lost 7 bases and the V segment lost 0 bases, leaving 7 bases of the junction unmatched. The CDR3 is 16 amino acids. Using reference TRBV7-9 and TRBJ1-4 for the parts outside the CDR3, the full variable domain is DTGVSQNPRHKITKRGQNVTFRCDPISEHNRLYWYRQTLGQGPEFLTYFQNEAQLEKSRLLSDRFSAERPKGSFSTLEIQRTEQGDSAMYLCASSLAPGRGLEKLFFGSGTQLSVL.